Presented here are 12 T cell receptor beta chains from one specimen sequenced in a study of control samples from healthy donors and cancer patients. Sequencing used immunoSEQ multiplex PCR; TCRdb keeps in-frame clones, though not all of them. The repertoire has under 100,000 clones, around 90% of them found once; the top ten carry about 10%. Sequencing was carried out using PBMCs. The receptors stem from a woman aged 45-60 years with colorectal cancer.

The chain employs TRBV2 and TRBJ1-5; D remains unclear. The CDR3 contains 14 residues. V lost 2 bases and J lost 6, with 11 bases in between. CDR1 is SNHLY, CDR2 FYNNEI, per germline. This chain's CDR3 is CASSERQEAQPQHF. DNA for the CDR3: TGTGCCAGCAGTGAACGTCAGGAAGCTCAGCCCCAGCATTTT. Together with reference TRBV2 and TRBJ1-5, the CDR3 gives the full variable domain: EPEVTQTPSHQVTQMGQEVILRCVPISNHLYFYWYRQILGQKVEFLVSFYNNEISEKSEIFDDQFSVERPDGSNFTLKIRSTKLEDSAMYFCASSERQEAQPQHFGDGTRLSIL.

V gene TRBV6-6 combines with J gene TRBJ2-5; TRBD1 aligns across 9 bases. J gave up 1 base and V 7 bases, and 7 bases lay outside the gene matches. The CDR3 covers 15 residues. The germline CDR1 and CDR2 sequences are MNHNY and SVGAGI (reference sequence). The DNA for the CDR3 is TGTGCCAGCACCAAGGGACAGGGATCCCAAGAGACCCAGTACTTC. Protein sequence: CASTKGQGSQETQYF.

The chain recombines TRBV15 with TRBJ2-5; D possibly corresponds to TRBD1 (6 bases). The germline gives CDR1 LNHNV, CDR2 YYDKDF (reference sequence). V was shortened by 0 bases and J by 2 bases, with 7 bases between the two germline ends. The length of the CDR3 is 14 residues. CDR3 sequence reads: CATSRDRGQETQYF. Written as DNA, the CDR3 is TGTGCCACCAGCAGAGATAGGGGGCAAGAGACCCAGTACTTC.

The genes are TRBV7-2 and TRBJ2-1; D unclear. Trimming took 1 base from V and 3 from J, leaving 13 bases between them. Germline CDR1 and CDR2: SGHTA and FQGNSA. The CDR3 length is 16 residues. The CDR3: CASSLVGFGGYNEQFF. DNA for the CDR3: TGTGCCAGCAGCTTAGTGGGGTTTGGCGGCTACAATGAGCAGTTCTTC. The full variable domain, completed using reference TRBV7-2 and TRBJ2-1, is GAGVSQSPSNKVTEKGKDVELRCDPISGHTALYWYRQSLGQGLEFLIYFQGNSAPDKSGLPSDRFSAERTGGSVSTLTIQRTQQEDSAVYLCASSLVGFGGYNEQFFGPGTRLTVL.

The chain links TRBV6-1 to TRBJ2-3; D gene unclear. The V gene lost 2 bases and the J gene lost 13 bases, with 7 bases spanning the gap. The germline gives CDR1 MNHNS, CDR2 SASEGT. The CDR3 runs to 10 residues. The CDR3, as DNA: TGTGCCAGCAGTGAAAGGTCCAAGTATTTT. Amino acid sequence: CASSERSKYF.

V is TRBV27 and J is TRBJ1-5; no reliable D call. CDR1 is MNHEY and CDR2 is SMNVEV in the germline V gene (reference sequence). V was trimmed by 2 bases and J by 0 bases, leaving 8 bases between them. CDR3 length: 15 residues. This CDR3 reads CASSLRQHSNQPQHF. The CDR3 DNA is TGTGCCAGCAGTTTACGGCAGCATAGCAATCAGCCCCAGCATTTT.

The rearrangement uses TRBV7-2 and TRBJ1-2, with D possibly being TRBD1 (6 bases). Trimming removed 5 bases at V and 7 bases at J, with 17 bases between. CDR1 is SGHTA, CDR2 FQGNSA, per germline. CDR3 length: 14 amino acids. The DNA of the CDR3 is TGTGCCAGCAGCGCCTTGGGGGCCGCCGGTGGCTACACCTTC. Residues: CASSALGAAGGYTF.

This clone was picked up one time. J is TRBJ2-7 and V is TRBV19, with a weak D call TRBD1 (5 bases). The CDR3 runs 15 residues. Trimming shortened V by 4 bases and J by 5 bases, and 18 bases separated the two germline ends. Germline V CDR1 and CDR2: LNHDA, SQIVND (reference sequence). The chain's CDR3 is CASSNAGNPWDEQYV. In DNA form, the CDR3 reads TGTGCCAGTAGTAATGCAGGGAACCCATGGGACGAGCAGTACGTC.

This clone was counted only a few times. The rearrangement links TRBV5-1 to TRBJ2-3; D gene unclear. This CDR3 is built from 15 residues. The V gene's germline CDR1 is SGHRS and CDR2 YFSETQ. V was cut by 4 bases and J by 0 bases, with 12 bases left in between. CDR3 sequence (DNA): TGCGCCAGCAGCCTGACTTTGACTAGCACAGATACGCAGTATTTT. The encoded protein is CASSLTLTSTDTQYF.

This chain links TRBV6-5 with TRBJ1-1, with unresolved D. The germline CDR1 and CDR2 sequences are MNHEY and SVGAGI. The CDR3 consists of 13 residues. Trimming left V 7 bases short and J 1 base short, with 10 bases between. This chain's CDR3 is CASKVRGNTEAFF. The CDR3 DNA is TGTGCCAGCAAGGTTCGGGGGAACACTGAAGCTTTCTTT.

This clone was detected only once. The chain carries TRBV28 and TRBJ1-3; D gene uncertain. Trimming left V 8 bases short and J 0 bases short, with 17 bases between. CDR3 length equals 16 residues. Germline V CDR1 and CDR2: MDHEN, SYDVKM. In nucleotides, the CDR3 is TGTGCCAGCGGGGTTTGGAGGGCGGTCTCTGGAAACACCATATATTTT. Protein: CASGVWRAVSGNTIYF.

This clone appeared once. Additional DNA sequences in this sample encode the identical CDR3. The rearrangement uses TRBV12-3 or TRBV12-4 and TRBJ2-7; 7 bases map to TRBD2. The J segment lost 6 bases and the V segment lost 2 bases, leaving 1 base of the junction unmatched. This CDR3 has 12 residues. The CDR3: CASSLWGGEQYV. CDR3 DNA sequence: TGTGCCAGCAGTTTATGGGGGGGCGAGCAGTACGTC.